This TCR beta chain was observed in a study of T-cell reconstitution after alpha-beta-depleted transplantation in children. CDR1 and CDR2 (germline): MNHEY, SMNVEV (reference sequence). This CDR3 comprises 12 residues. Trimming stripped 6 bases from V and 4 bases from J, with 8 bases between. Preparation of the TCRbeta library was carried out with unique molecular identifiers. TCRdb analysed the PCR reads with MiXCR anew, one entry per CDR3 protein. This sample carries about 640,000 distinct CDR3 sequences, around a sixth of them seen once, and the ten largest clones take approximately 1%. This specimen consisted of PBMCs from the stem cell graft donor, obtained from the stem cell graft. The V call is TRBV27, the J call TRBJ2-3; D is uncertain. The sequence was collected from a human donor who donated a stem cell graft to a child with acute myeloid leukemia. CDR3 loop: CASRWGADTQYF. As DNA, the CDR3 is TGTGCCAGCAGGTGGGGTGCAGATACGCAGTATTTT.